This T cell receptor (beta chain) was recorded in a study of human T cells and chemical hapten exposure. The time point here: pre-sensitization, week 0. Stated treatment: therapeutic diphenylcyclopropenone sensitization with weekly scalp DPC. Germline CDR1 MNHEY, CDR2 SVGEGT. There are 15 residues in the CDR3. J was trimmed by 5 bases and V by 4 bases; bases with no gene match: 9. This clonotype has only a few counts. Unique molecular identifiers were linked by the library to individual cDNA molecules. In the authors' methods: Between roughly 20,000 and 700,000 TCRs appeared in each sample, and the median stood at 95,638. TCRdb reprocessed the RACE reads with MiXCR, giving one entry per CDR3 protein. In this record, the V and J calls reflect TCRdb's handling and not the investigators' own analysis. The sample has more than 250,000 distinct CDR3 sequences, approximately 8.4% seen once.

This TCR derives from a woman between 40 and 50 years old with alopecia areata. Some clones in this sample may be carry-over from other donors' samples. Sequenced material: whole blood, taken in connection with sensitization to the hapten diphenylcyclopropenone (DPC). The genes are TRBV6-2 or TRBV6-3 and TRBJ2-7, with 9 nucleotides matching TRBD2. CDR3 nucleotides: TGTGCCAGCAGTTTCCTGGCGGGAGGGCCCCACGAGCAGTACTTC. Residues: CASSFLAGGPHEQYF.